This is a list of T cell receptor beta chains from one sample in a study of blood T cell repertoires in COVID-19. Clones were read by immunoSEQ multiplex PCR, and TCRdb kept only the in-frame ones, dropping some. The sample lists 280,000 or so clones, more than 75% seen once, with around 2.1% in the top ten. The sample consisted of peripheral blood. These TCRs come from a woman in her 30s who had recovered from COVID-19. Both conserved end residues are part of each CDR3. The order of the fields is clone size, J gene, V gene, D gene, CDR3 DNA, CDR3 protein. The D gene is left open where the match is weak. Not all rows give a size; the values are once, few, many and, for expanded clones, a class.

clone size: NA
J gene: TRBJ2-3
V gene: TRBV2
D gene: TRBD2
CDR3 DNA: TGTGCCAGCCGACAAGCGGGGATCACAGATACGCAGTATTTT
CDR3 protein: CASRQAGITDTQYF

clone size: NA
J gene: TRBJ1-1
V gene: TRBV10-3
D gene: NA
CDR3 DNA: TGTGCCATCAGTGAGTCCCTGGTGCAGGTTCGTGAAGCTTTCTTT
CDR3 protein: CAISESLVQVREAFF

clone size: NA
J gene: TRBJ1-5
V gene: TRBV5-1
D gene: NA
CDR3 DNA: TGCGCCAGCAGCGAGGGGGACGGAAACAATCAGCCCCAGCATTTT
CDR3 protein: CASSEGDGNNQPQHF

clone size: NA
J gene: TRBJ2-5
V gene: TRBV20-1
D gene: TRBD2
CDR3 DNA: TGCGCGGGGGTAGAGACCCAGTACTTC
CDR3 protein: CAGVETQYF

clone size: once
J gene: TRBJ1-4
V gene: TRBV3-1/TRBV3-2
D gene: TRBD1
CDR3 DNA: TGTGCCAGCAGCTTACGACCGGGACAGGGGGCTATTAATGAAAAACTGTTTTTT
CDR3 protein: CASSLRPGQGAINEKLFF

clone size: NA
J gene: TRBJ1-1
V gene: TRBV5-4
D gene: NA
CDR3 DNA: TGTGCCAGCAGCTTGAGCAACACTGAAGCTTTCTTT
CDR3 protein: CASSLSNTEAFF

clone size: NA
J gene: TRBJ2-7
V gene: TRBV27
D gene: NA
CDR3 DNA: TGTGCCAGCAGTCTCCTTGCCTACGAGCAGTACTTC
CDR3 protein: CASSLLAYEQYF

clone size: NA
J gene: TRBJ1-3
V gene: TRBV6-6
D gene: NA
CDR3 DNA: TGTGCCAGCACCCAAGGGGGAAGTGGAAACACCATATATTTT
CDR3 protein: CASTQGGSGNTIYF

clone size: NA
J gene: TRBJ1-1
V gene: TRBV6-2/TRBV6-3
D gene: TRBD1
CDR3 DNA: TGTGCCAGCAGTAGGACAGGGAAGGCTTTCTTT
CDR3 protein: CASSRTGKAFF

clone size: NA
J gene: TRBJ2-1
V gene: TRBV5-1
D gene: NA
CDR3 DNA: TGCGCCAGCAGCGTAGTCTCCAGGGGCTACAATGAGCAGTTCTTC
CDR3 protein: CASSVVSRGYNEQFF

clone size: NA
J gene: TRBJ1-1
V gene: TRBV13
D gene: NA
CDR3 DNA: TGTGCCAGCAGCTCCGACCGGACATTGAACACTGAAGCTTTCTTT
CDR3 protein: CASSSDRTLNTEAFF

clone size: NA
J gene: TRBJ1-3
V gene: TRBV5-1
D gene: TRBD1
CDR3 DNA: TGCGCCAGCAGCATGGGACAGAGCTCTGGAAACACCATATATTTT
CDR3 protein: CASSMGQSSGNTIYF

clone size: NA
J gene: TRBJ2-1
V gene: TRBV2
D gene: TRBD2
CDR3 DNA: TGTGCCAGCAGAATAGCGGGAGGGCCCTACAATGAGCAGTTCTTC
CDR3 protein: CASRIAGGPYNEQFF

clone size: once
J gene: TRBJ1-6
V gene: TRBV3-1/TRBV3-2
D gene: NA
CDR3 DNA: TGTGCCACCCGAGTGGGGGGAACGAAGACATCACCCCTCCACTTT
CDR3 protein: CATRVGGTKTSPLHF

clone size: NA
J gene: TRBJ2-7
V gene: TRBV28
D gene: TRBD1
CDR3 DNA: TGTGCCAGCAGCCGCTACCGGGACAGGGGCGACGAGCAGTACTTC
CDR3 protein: CASSRYRDRGDEQYF

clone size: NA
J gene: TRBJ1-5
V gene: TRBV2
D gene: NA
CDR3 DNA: TGTGCCAGCTGTGGCCCGGGAATGGGGAGCAATCAGCCCCAGCATTTT
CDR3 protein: CASCGPGMGSNQPQHF

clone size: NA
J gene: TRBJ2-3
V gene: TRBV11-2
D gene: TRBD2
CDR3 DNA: TGTGCCAGCAGCCTTAGCGGGGGGGTAATGGATACGCAGTATTTT
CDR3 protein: CASSLSGGVMDTQYF

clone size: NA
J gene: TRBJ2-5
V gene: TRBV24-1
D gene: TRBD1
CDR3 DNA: TGTGCCACCAGTGATCAATCGACGACAGGGAAAGAGACCCAGTACTTC
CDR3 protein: CATSDQSTTGKETQYF